The 9 T cell receptor beta chains presented below share a single source sample, sequenced in a study of OX40 agonist ivuxolimab in advanced cancers. Generated by immunoSEQ multiplex PCR, the TCRdb table keeps only in-frame clones and is missing some. This table holds 75,000 to 90,000 clones, about 81% found once. This sample comprised CD4+ or CD8+ T cells sorted from blood, obtained in a trial of the OX40 agonist ivuxolimab. These receptor sequences come from an adult with an advanced solid tumor such as melanoma, head and neck, liver or kidney cancer.

J is TRBJ2-3 and V is TRBV6-5; 8 bases fit TRBD2. The germline V gene has CDR1 MNHEY and CDR2 SVGAGI. V was clipped by 6 bases and J by 3 bases; unmatched bases: 8. The CDR3 contains 15 residues. CDR3 protein: CASRNNRGGTDTQYF. DNA for the CDR3: TGTGCCAGCAGAAACAATCGGGGGGGGACAGATACGCAGTATTTT.

The J gene is TRBJ1-2, the V gene TRBV11-2; 7 bases map to TRBD1. The J segment lost 6 bases and the V segment lost 0 bases, leaving 4 bases of the junction unmatched. The germline V gene has CDR1 SGHAT and CDR2 FQNNGV. The CDR3 is 14 amino acids. CDR3 nucleotide sequence: TGTGCCAGCAGCTTAGACAGGGGGGATGATGGCTACACCTTC. As protein: CASSLDRGDDGYTF.

This rearrangement joins TRBV7-8 to TRBJ2-1; D is possibly TRBD2 (6 bases). Trimming took 5 bases from V and 8 from J, leaving 10 bases between them. CDR1 SGHVS and CDR2 FQNEAQ come from the germline V gene. CDR3 length: 12 amino acids. The CDR3 spells CASSEGRHEQFF. The DNA for the CDR3 is TGTGCCAGCAGCGAAGGGAGGCATGAGCAGTTCTTC.

The rearrangement links TRBV7-9 to TRBJ1-2; the D is unclear. V was trimmed by 5 bases and J by 7 bases, leaving 8 bases between them. Germline values: CDR1 SEHNR, CDR2 FQNEAQ (reference sequence). The CDR3 length is 11 residues. The CDR3 DNA sequence: TGTGCCAGCAGCGCCCGCGGTGGCTACACCTTC. Translated: CASSARGGYTF.

This clone was found a few times. J is TRBJ1-1 and V is TRBV6-5; weak D call: TRBD1 (6 bases). CDR1 is MNHEY and CDR2 is SVGAGI in the germline V gene. The CDR3 is 15 residues long. Trimming removed 6 bases from V and 6 bases from J, with 20 bases in between. CDR3 in amino acids: CASSQTGHWAPEAFF. The CDR3 bases are TGTGCCAGCAGCCAGACGGGACATTGGGCCCCTGAAGCTTTCTTT.

CDR3 nucleotide sequence: TGTGCCAGCAGTTGGGGGCGGGAGGGCCGCAATGAGCAGTTCTTC. Residues: CASSWGREGRNEQFF. V gene TRBV27 combines with J gene TRBJ2-1, with 9 bases identical to TRBD2. The V segment lost 4 bases and the J segment 6 bases; nucleotides outside the gene matches: 7. The length of the CDR3 is 15 residues. From germline, CDR1 is MNHEY and CDR2 SMNVEV (reference sequence).

The chain recombines TRBV9 with TRBJ1-2; D is unresolved. This CDR3 is built from 15 residues. V was pared by 3 bases and J by 4 bases, with 16 bases between. CDR1 is SGDLS, CDR2 YYNGEE, per germline. DNA for the CDR3: TGTGCCAGCAGCGCAAACCCCCGTGTGGTCTATGGCTACACCTTC. This translates into CASSANPRVVYGYTF.

This clone was observed a handful of times. The chain couples TRBV9 to TRBJ1-1, with TRBD1 matching over 10 bases. Germline loops: CDR1 SGDLS, CDR2 YYNGEE. Trimming took 4 bases from V and 0 from J; bases not matched to a gene: 3. This CDR3 spans 15 amino acids. The CDR3 spells CASSLGQGMNTEAFF. In nucleotides, the CDR3 is TGTGCCAGCAGCTTGGGACAGGGGATGAACACTGAAGCTTTCTTT.

The chain couples TRBV10-2 to TRBJ1-2; 7 bases are a match to TRBD1. The length of the CDR3 is 15 residues. Losses at the gene ends were 2 bases for V and 8 bases for J; bases not matched to a gene: 11. Looked up from germline, CDR1 is WSHSY and CDR2 is SAAADI. As DNA, the CDR3 is TGCGCCAGCAGTGAGGCGGGACAGTTAACTATGGGCTACACCTTC. Protein product: CASSEAGQLTMGYTF.